Described below is a single T cell receptor beta chain sequence and its context. What it binds is unknown. After removal of 2 bases from V and 6 bases from J, the junction contained 1 base not matched to a gene. Germline V gene lookup returns CDR1 MNHEY and CDR2 SVGAGI. The CDR3 length is 12 residues. This record belongs to a study of T cell responses to AZD1222 COVID-19 vaccine. Study observations and caveats: Spike as a whole was targeted by vaccine-associated CD4 TCRs, dominant at 160-218 and 743-854. Seropositive status at baseline applied to only 6 or 7 AZD1222 recipients. Targeting of unmutated variant regions was reportedly seen in nearly half of spike-specific TCRs. Most donors were white British and more were female, and clonal diversity was possibly underestimated.

TCRdb's copy holds only in-frame clones and misses some; the assay was immunoSEQ multiplex PCR. Here the sample spans 150,000 or so clones, under 95% being singletons. The chain has TRBV6-5 and TRBJ2-7, with 7 nucleotides matching TRBD2. The source of this sequence is an adult who received the AZD1222 COVID-19 vaccine. Material: peripheral blood, obtained 28 days after the second AZD1222 dose. The CDR3 protein is CASSYRGGEQYF. For the CDR3, the DNA is TGTGCCAGCAGTTACCGCGGGGGCGAGCAGTACTTC.